One sample yielded the 4 T cell receptor beta chains listed below, sequenced in a study of cytomegalovirus exposure and HLA in healthy donors. This PCR relied on a set of 60 Vbeta primers and 13 Jbeta primers. Sequencing used immunoSEQ multiplex PCR; TCRdb keeps in-frame clones, though not all of them. Of approximately 80,000 clones listed, 65% to 75% are singletons. Sequenced material: PBMCs. The receptors originated from a woman aged 35 to 49 in good health and CMV-seropositive.

The genes are TRBV28 and TRBJ1-2; TRBD1 matches at 10 bases. Per germline, CDR1 MDHEN and CDR2 SYDVKM. Germline trimming cut 5 bases from V and 3 bases from J; bases unmatched to any gene: 9. The CDR3 has 16 amino acids. In DNA, the CDR3 is TGTGCCAGCAGTCCCTCCGGGACAGGGGCTCACTATGGCTACACCTTC. Its protein product is CASSPSGTGAHYGYTF.

V and J are TRBV13 and TRBJ2-1, with 12 bases identical to TRBD2. Germline V gene lookup returns CDR1 PRHDT and CDR2 FYEKMQ (reference sequence). The CDR3 loop spans 23 amino acids. Trimming removed 0 bases from V and 0 bases from J; junction bases left unmatched: 18. CDR3 in DNA: TGTGCCAGCAGCTTAGGCTTAGGGCTAGCGGGGGGGTACAATACAAGCTCCTACAATGAGCAGTTCTTC. It translates to CASSLGLGLAGGYNTSSYNEQFF.

This clone turned up a few times. This sequence joins TRBV9 and TRBJ1-5, with D possibly matching TRBD1 (6 bases). CDR1 and CDR2 from the germline V gene are SGDLS and YYNGEE. CDR3 size: 14 residues. V lost 1 base to trimming and J lost 6 bases, with 11 bases between them. The CDR3 DNA follows: TGTGCCAGCAGCGTATGGGAGGGGGGTCAGCCCCAGCATTTT. Protein sequence: CASSVWEGGQPQHF.

CDR3 nucleotide sequence: TGCGCCAGCAGCCAAGATGCCACAGTTGATAGCTCCTACGAGCAGTACTTC. This encodes CASSQDATVDSSYEQYF. V usage is TRBV4-1 and J usage is TRBJ2-7; D call uncertain. Trimming pared 0 bases from V and 0 bases from J, leaving 15 bases between. The germline V gene has CDR1 MGHRA and CDR2 YSYEKL. The CDR3 length is 17 residues.